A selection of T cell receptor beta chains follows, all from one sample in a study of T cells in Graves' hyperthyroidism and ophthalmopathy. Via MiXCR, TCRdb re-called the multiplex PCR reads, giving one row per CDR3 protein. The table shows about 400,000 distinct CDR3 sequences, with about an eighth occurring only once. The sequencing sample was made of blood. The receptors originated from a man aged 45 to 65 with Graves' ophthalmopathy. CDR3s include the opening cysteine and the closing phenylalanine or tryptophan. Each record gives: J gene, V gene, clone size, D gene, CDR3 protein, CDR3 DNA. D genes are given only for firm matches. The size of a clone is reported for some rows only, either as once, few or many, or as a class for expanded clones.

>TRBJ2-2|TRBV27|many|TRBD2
CASSSPTVGAGWAGELFF
TGTGCCAGCAGTTCCCCTACAGTCGGAGCGGGATGGGCCGGGGAGCTGTTTTTT
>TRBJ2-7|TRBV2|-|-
CASSEEGGEQYF
TGTGCCAGCAGTGAGGAGGGGGGCGAGCAGTACTTC
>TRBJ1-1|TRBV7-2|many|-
CASSRRPSEAFF
TGTGCCAGCAGCCGAAGACCGAGTGAAGCTTTCTTT
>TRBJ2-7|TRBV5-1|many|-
CASSLEGRSLSEQYF
TGCGCCAGCAGCCTAGAGGGACGAAGCCTTAGCGAGCAGTACTTC
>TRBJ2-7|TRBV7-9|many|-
CASRQTGVGSYEQYF
TGTGCCAGCAGGCAAACTGGTGTCGGGAGCTACGAGCAGTACTTC
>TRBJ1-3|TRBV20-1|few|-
CSARDATTTLSSGNTIYF
TGCAGTGCTAGAGATGCCACCACCACACTCTCCTCTGGAAACACCATATATTTT
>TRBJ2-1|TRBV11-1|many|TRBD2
CASSPTAGVRNEQFF
TGTGCCAGCAGCCCGACAGCGGGAGTGAGGAATGAGCAGTTCTTC
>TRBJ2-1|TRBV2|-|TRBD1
CASSGRDREYNEQFF
TGTGCCAGCAGTGGCCGGGACAGGGAGTACAATGAGCAGTTCTTC
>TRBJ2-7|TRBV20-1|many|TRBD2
CSVHGAGTSVYEQYF
TGCAGTGTCCACGGAGCCGGGACTAGCGTTTACGAGCAGTACTTC
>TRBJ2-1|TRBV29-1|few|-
CSVEEGRFYNEQFF
TGCAGCGTTGAAGAAGGCAGATTCTACAATGAGCAGTTCTTC